These 32 T cell receptor beta chains share one sample of origin, sequenced in a study. Each CDR3 protein gets one entry after TCRdb re-called the RT-PCR reads with MiXCR. The table shows more than 600,000 distinct CDR3 sequences, with approximately 15% occurring only once. Sequenced material: memory CD4+ T cells from blood. The receptor set was obtained from a female donor in good health, serving as a healthy control.

The chain employs TRBV5-1 and TRBJ2-3, with TRBD2 matching over 10 bases. V shed 3 bases, J shed 4 bases, and the junction held 8 bases outside the gene matches. Germline V gives CDR1 SGHRS, CDR2 YFSETQ. The CDR3 consists of 16 residues. The CDR3 DNA is TGCGCCAGCAGCTCTCTTAGCGGGGGGTTGGCAGATACGCAGTATTTT. This translates into CASSSLSGGLADTQYF. Looking up the rest from reference TRBV5-1 and TRBJ2-3 gives the full variable domain: KAGVTQTPRYLIKTRGQQVTLSCSPISGHRSVSWYQQTPGQGLQFLFEYFSETQRNKGNFPGRFSGRQFSNSRSEMNVSTLELGDSALYLCASSSLSGGLADTQYFGPGTRLTVL.

The chain links TRBV28 to TRBJ1-5; 7 bases line up with TRBD1. The CDR3 is 22 residues long. Germline values: CDR1 MDHEN, CDR2 SYDVKM. V lost 1 base and J lost 9; bases outside the gene matches: 30. CDR3 residues: CASSLLDLGFPAETGQKGPQHF. In DNA form, the CDR3 reads TGTGCCAGCAGTTTATTGGATTTGGGTTTTCCGGCGGAGACAGGGCAGAAGGGGCCCCAGCATTTT.

The rearrangement joins TRBV28 to TRBJ1-5; 7 bases agree with TRBD1. Losses at the gene ends were 5 bases for V and 9 bases for J; bases not matched to a gene: 13. The CDR3 runs 15 residues. Germline CDR1 is MDHEN and CDR2 is SYDVKM. CDR3 sequence reads: CASSTIDRASRPQHF. In DNA, the CDR3 is TGTGCCAGCAGTACTATAGACAGGGCCTCTCGGCCCCAGCATTTT.

This clonotype has at least ten counts. This chain connects TRBV20-1 to TRBJ1-2, with 10 bases matching TRBD1. The CDR3 runs to 14 residues. V was clipped by 5 bases and J by 4 bases; unmatched bases: 7. Germline CDR1 and CDR2: DFQATT and SNEGSKA (reference sequence). CDR3 DNA: TGCAGTGCTGGTCCCGGGACAGGGGTCTATGGCTACACCTTC. Translating it yields CSAGPGTGVYGYTF.

Ten or more counts support this clonotype. This chain uses TRBV4-3 with TRBJ1-2, with D hard to call. The germline V gene encodes CDR1 LGHNA and CDR2 YSLEER. This CDR3 is built from 14 residues. The V gene lost 0 bases and the J gene lost 8 bases, with 13 bases spanning the gap. The CDR3 region has the DNA TGCGCCAGCAGCCAAGACCGGGTTGGGGTCGGCTACACCTTC. Its protein product is CASSQDRVGVGYTF.

This chain joins TRBV24-1 and TRBJ2-2, with a tentative D call TRBD2 (5 bases). The V gene lost 2 bases and the J gene lost 1 base, with 7 bases spanning the gap. Germline CDR1 is KGHDR and CDR2 is SFDVKD. The CDR3 loop spans 15 amino acids. In nucleotides, the CDR3 is TGTGCCACCAGTGATTCCCGGGGGAACACCGGGGAGCTGTTTTTT. Protein sequence: CATSDSRGNTGELFF.

The sample holds many counts of this clonotype. This rearrangement joins TRBV5-5 to TRBJ1-3; the match to TRBD1 covers 9 bases. V gave up 4 bases and J gave up 4 bases; unmatched junction bases: 6. The CDR3 spans 15 residues. Germline V gene lookup returns CDR1 SGHKS and CDR2 YYEKEE (reference sequence). The CDR3 reads CASSRDRGSGNTIYF. Here the CDR3 DNA reads TGTGCCAGCAGCCGAGACAGGGGGTCGGGAAACACCATATATTTT.

This clonotype was seen a few times. V and J are TRBV20-1 and TRBJ1-2; 9 nucleotides match TRBD1. This CDR3 is built from 15 residues. Trimming at V came to 0 bases and at J to 4 bases, leaving 6 bases not matched to a gene. Per the germline V gene, CDR1 is DFQATT and CDR2 is SNEGSKA (reference sequence). The CDR3 region is CSARDRTGVLYGYTF. In DNA form, the CDR3 reads TGCAGTGCTAGAGATCGGACAGGGGTCCTCTATGGCTACACCTTC.

The genes are TRBV5-1 and TRBJ1-3; TRBD1 agrees at 7 bases. The germline V gene has CDR1 SGHRS and CDR2 YFSETQ. Trimming took 3 bases from V and 4 from J; bases not matched to a gene: 4. This CDR3 contains 14 residues. The CDR3 nucleotides read TGCGCCAGCAGCTCGACAGGGCAAGGAAACACCATATATTTT. This gives the protein CASSSTGQGNTIYF.

In its sample, this clonotype was seen a few times. This chain links TRBV6-6 with TRBJ2-5; no clear D gene. Germline CDR1 MNHNY, CDR2 SVGAGI (reference sequence). The CDR3 is 13 residues long. V gave up 5 bases and J gave up 4 bases, with 11 bases separating them. The CDR3 sequence is CASSPQRRETQYF. The DNA for the CDR3 is TGTGCCAGCAGTCCCCAACGGCGAGAGACCCAGTACTTC.

The gene calls are TRBV6-5 and TRBJ1-1; D might be TRBD1 (5 bases). Germline V gives CDR1 MNHEY, CDR2 SVGAGI. Trimming cost V 5 bases and J 3 bases, with 16 bases left between them. The CDR3 is 15 residues long. This chain's CDR3 is CASSDSGSRYTEAFF. The CDR3 DNA sequence: TGTGCCAGCAGTGACAGTGGAAGCCGATACACTGAAGCTTTCTTT.

The rearrangement uses TRBV6-2 or TRBV6-3 and TRBJ2-1, with 12 positions matching TRBD2. Per germline, CDR1 MNHEY and CDR2 SVGEGT. Trimming at V came to 6 bases and at J to 6 bases, leaving 18 bases not matched to a gene. The CDR3 is made up of 19 amino acids. The DNA for the CDR3 is TGTGCCAGCAGCTTTTTACCAGGGCCTAGCGGGAGGGGGAGCAATGAGCAGTTCTTC. Protein sequence: CASSFLPGPSGRGSNEQFF.

At least ten counts were recorded for this clonotype. The chain has TRBV5-1 and TRBJ1-1; a possible D gene is TRBD1 (6 bases). The CDR3 loop spans 16 amino acids. Germline V gives CDR1 SGHRS, CDR2 YFSETQ. The germline V and J ends were trimmed by 1 base and 6 bases, with 19 bases remaining between them. In DNA form, the CDR3 reads TGCGCCAGCAGCTTGAGGGCTGGCAGGGAGGGGGCTGAAGCTTTCTTT. This sequence encodes CASSLRAGREGAEAFF. Full variable domain (remainder filled in from reference TRBV5-1 and TRBJ1-1): KAGVTQTPRYLIKTRGQQVTLSCSPISGHRSVSWYQQTPGQGLQFLFEYFSETQRNKGNFPGRFSGRQFSNSRSEMNVSTLELGDSALYLCASSLRAGREGAEAFFGQGTRLTVV.

In this sample, this clonotype turned up a few times. The chain carries TRBV12-3 or TRBV12-4 and TRBJ1-2; D gene uncertain. This CDR3 region has 12 residues. Trimming cost V 3 bases and J 5 bases, with 7 bases left between them. The CDR3 nucleotides read TGTGCCAGCAGTTTCTTGGGATATGGCTACACCTTC. Translation: CASSFLGYGYTF.

Only one count was recorded for this clonotype. The gene calls are TRBV2 and TRBJ1-2, with D perhaps TRBD1 (6 bases). The CDR3 sequence is 15 residues long. The germline V gene encodes CDR1 SNHLY and CDR2 FYNNEI. Trimming removed 8 bases at V and 4 bases at J, with 20 bases between. The CDR3 sequence: CASGGGGERAYGYTF. The CDR3 bases are TGTGCCAGCGGAGGGGGGGGAGAGAGGGCCTATGGCTACACCTTC. Full variable domain (missing parts from reference TRBV2 and TRBJ1-2): EPEVTQTPSHQVTQMGQEVILRCVPISNHLYFYWYRQILGQKVEFLVSFYNNEISEKSEIFDDQFSVERPDGSNFTLKIRSTKLEDSAMYFCASGGGGERAYGYTFGSGTRLTVV.

This clonotype was seen ten or more times. This chain links TRBV20-1 with TRBJ2-1, with 11 bases lining up with TRBD2. The junction had 10 bases not matched to a gene; V was cut back by 6 bases and J by 9 bases. This CDR3 has 14 residues. Germline CDR1 and CDR2: DFQATT and SNEGSKA (reference sequence). CDR3 bases: TGCAGTGCCCCACTAGCGGGAGTTGTAGTTGAGCAGTTCTTC. Translated: CSAPLAGVVVEQFF.

This clonotype was detected ten times or more. This sequence joins TRBV6-5 and TRBJ1-2; tentatively, D is TRBD1 (5 bases). Germline V lookup: CDR1 MNHEY, CDR2 SVGAGI. Deletions cut 8 bases from V and 8 bases from J, with 12 bases between. This CDR3 is 11 amino acids long. For the CDR3, the DNA is TGTGCCAGCCGGGACGATTTGGGCTACACCTTC. This codes for CASRDDLGYTF.

The J gene is TRBJ2-1, the V gene TRBV18; D not certain. The CDR3 contains 14 residues. Germline CDR1 and CDR2: KGHSH and LQKENI. Between the trimmed V and J ends, which lost 5 bases and 4 bases, there was a span of 12 bases. In DNA, the CDR3 is TGTGCCAGCTCAGAGGTCAGTGAATACAATGAGCAGTTCTTC. The encoded protein is CASSEVSEYNEQFF. Full variable domain (rest looked up from reference TRBV18 and TRBJ2-1): NAGVMQNPRHLVRRRGQEARLRCSPMKGHSHVYWYRQLPEEGLKFMVYLQKENIIDESGMPKERFSAEFPKEGPSILRIQQVVRGDSAAYFCASSEVSEYNEQFFGPGTRLTVL.

The table lists this clonotype with many counts. The chain uses TRBV6-5 and TRBJ2-2, with a possible D match to TRBD2 (5 bases). Trimming shortened V by 7 bases and J by 3 bases, and 15 bases separated the two germline ends. The CDR3 length is 15 residues. Looked up from germline, CDR1 is MNHEY and CDR2 is SVGAGI. The CDR3 sequence is CASTPLPGDTGELFF. CDR3 bases: TGTGCCAGCACCCCCCTGCCCGGGGACACCGGGGAGCTGTTTTTT.

This clonotype was observed many times. The gene calls are TRBV27 and TRBJ2-2; TRBD1 matches at 7 bases. V dropped 5 bases and J dropped 2; count of bases not matched to a gene: 8. Per the germline V gene, CDR1 is MNHEY and CDR2 is SMNVEV (reference sequence). There are 16 residues in the CDR3. The DNA for the CDR3 is TGTGCCAGCAGTCTCTCGGGACAGCTAAACACCGGGGAGCTGTTTTTT. Amino acids: CASSLSGQLNTGELFF.

In its sample, this clonotype was seen many times. The chain is built from TRBV12-3 or TRBV12-4 and TRBJ2-5, with D unresolved. This CDR3 comprises 12 residues. Trimming stripped 1 base from V and 5 bases from J, with 5 bases between. The CDR3 nucleotides read TGTGCCAGCAGTTTAGGAAAGGAGACCCAGTACTTC. Encoded protein: CASSLGKETQYF.

The J gene is TRBJ2-2, the V gene TRBV5-1; TRBD2 matches 13 bases. The CDR3 loop spans 19 amino acids. With V trimmed by 1 base and J by 1 base, 7 bases remained unmatched. Germline values: CDR1 SGHRS, CDR2 YFSETQ. The CDR3 coding sequence is TGCGCCAGCAGCTTGTCTGGACTAGCGGGAGTGGGGAACACCGGGGAGCTGTTTTTT. It is translated as CASSLSGLAGVGNTGELFF.

In its sample, this clonotype was seen a few times. The rearrangement links TRBV5-1 to TRBJ2-5, with 9 bases lining up with TRBD2. V lost 9 bases and J lost 5; bases outside the gene matches: 8. From germline, CDR1 is SGHRS and CDR2 YFSETQ. The CDR3 length is 13 residues. The CDR3, as DNA: TGCGCCACTGCGCGGGAGGGCCGGGAGACCCAGTACTTC. This sequence encodes CATAREGRETQYF.

The chain combines TRBV28 with TRBJ2-5; TRBD1 is a possible D gene (7 bases). Germline-derived CDR1 and CDR2 are MDHEN and SYDVKM. This CDR3 contains 15 residues. V lost 3 bases and J lost 1, with 12 bases in between. The CDR3 sequence is CASSLRQGGQETQYF. The CDR3 region has the DNA TGTGCCAGCAGTTTGCGGCAGGGGGGCCAAGAGACCCAGTACTTC.

For this clonotype: At one of its ends the junction is not consistent with the germline gene, which may arise from a read error. The chain uses TRBV12-3 or TRBV12-4 and TRBJ1-1; the D gene is possibly TRBD1 (5 bases). This CDR3 has 14 residues. The CDR3 reads CVSSWGVGDTEAFF. The CDR3 DNA reads TGTGTCAGCAGTTGGGGGGTCGGGGACACTGAAGCTTTCTTT.

The rearrangement links TRBV9 to TRBJ2-7; a weak D match, TRBD1 (5 bases). Germline CDR1 and CDR2: SGDLS and YYNGEE. With 0 bases removed from V and 4 bases from J, the gap between germline ends came to 23 bases. The CDR3 is 18 residues long. DNA of the CDR3: TGTGCCAGCAGCGTAGGTGGCCTCCAATCCAGGGTTTGGTACGAGCAGTACTTC. Its protein product is CASSVGGLQSRVWYEQYF.

The chain is built from TRBV2 and TRBJ1-2; D is perhaps TRBD1 (5 bases). Per germline, CDR1 SNHLY and CDR2 FYNNEI. The CDR3 contains 14 residues. Trimming left V 4 bases short and J 2 bases short, with 11 bases between. CDR3 nucleotide sequence: TGTGCCAGCAGTGCACGCAGGGTGAACTATGGCTACACCTTC. Protein product: CASSARRVNYGYTF.

The chain joins TRBV7-9 to TRBJ1-5, with a possible D match to TRBD1 (5 bases). Germline CDR1 is SEHNR and CDR2 is FQNEAQ (reference sequence). V lost 2 bases and J 2 bases, leaving 13 bases between the germline ends. CDR3 length: 16 residues. This CDR3 reads CASSLIGARGNQPQHF. The CDR3 bases are TGTGCCAGCAGCTTAATAGGGGCGCGGGGCAATCAGCCCCAGCATTTT.

This chain links TRBV29-1 with TRBJ1-3; TRBD1 is a possible D gene (5 bases). Per germline, CDR1 SQVTM and CDR2 ANQGSEA. V lost 4 bases and J lost 3, with 7 bases in between. The CDR3 has 12 residues. CDR3 DNA sequence: TGCAGCGTTGGACAGAATGGAAACACCATATATTTT. It codes for CSVGQNGNTIYF.

This clonotype has a handful of counts. The rearrangement joins TRBV6-2 or TRBV6-3 to TRBJ2-1; 9 bases align to TRBD2. The CDR3 loop spans 14 amino acids. V dropped 5 bases and J dropped 9; count of bases not matched to a gene: 8. The germline V gene has CDR1 MNHEY and CDR2 SVGEGT. The chain's CDR3 is CASSPRVAGVEQFF. The CDR3 bases are TGTGCCAGCAGTCCCCGGGTAGCGGGAGTTGAGCAGTTCTTC.

This clonotype occurred many times. V and J are TRBV20-1 and TRBJ2-3, with 10 bases lining up with TRBD2. With V trimmed by 1 base and J by 5 bases, 3 bases remained unmatched. Germline V gives CDR1 DFQATT, CDR2 SNEGSKA (reference sequence). The CDR3 is 14 residues long. The chain's CDR3 is CSARGGLAIDTQYF. CDR3 nucleotide sequence: TGCAGTGCTAGAGGGGGACTAGCGATAGATACGCAGTATTTT.

This clonotype was seen more than once but under ten times. The V and J genes are TRBV7-2 and TRBJ1-6; tentatively, D is TRBD1 (5 bases). V lost 5 bases and J 8 bases, leaving 16 bases between the germline ends. This CDR3 comprises 15 residues. Per germline, CDR1 SGHTA and CDR2 FQGNSA. This CDR3 is CASSPRPGRDSPLHF. CDR3 nucleotides: TGTGCCAGCAGCCCTAGACCAGGGAGGGATTCACCCCTCCACTTT.